This TCR beta chain was retrieved from a study of cytomegalovirus exposure and HLA in healthy donors. Study-wide points: Relative to the approximately 670-donor mean, N-insertions were reportedly fewer in an Asian-associated ancestry cluster in a later analysis.

As regards this clone: Its specificity is unknown.

CDR3 size: 16 residues. Germline V gives CDR1 GTSNPN, CDR2 SVGIG (reference sequence). V was clipped by 2 bases and J by 6 bases; unmatched bases: 9. The PCR employed 60 Vbeta primers together with 13 Jbeta primers. Using immunoSEQ multiplex PCR, the repertoire was profiled, and TCRdb retains in-frame clones only, with some absent. The table has roughly 190,000 clones, just over 75% seen once; the top ten hold approximately 2.2%. This receptor was identified in a woman in her 30s in good health and CMV-seropositive. V usage is TRBV30 and J usage is TRBJ1-5, with 11 positions matching TRBD1. What was sequenced was PBMCs. This CDR3 is CAWSIPGTGGGQPQHF. The CDR3, as DNA: TGTGCCTGGAGTATTCCCGGGACAGGGGGTGGTCAGCCCCAGCATTTT. The complete variable domain, with remaining parts taken from reference TRBV30 and TRBJ1-5, reads SQTIHQWPATLVQPVGSPLSLECTVEGTSNPNLYWYRQAAGRGLQLLFYSVGIGQISSEVPQNLSASRPQDRQFILSSKKLLLSDSGFYLCAWSIPGTGGGQPQHFGDGTRLSIL.